The rows below give T cell receptor beta chains drawn from one sample of a study of T cell responses to AZD1222 COVID-19 vaccine. The protocol was immunoSEQ multiplex PCR, while the TCRdb copy is restricted to in-frame clones and leaves out a portion. The sample carries roughly 80,000 clones, 70% to 90% recorded once. Sample: peripheral blood, taken 28 days after the second AZD1222 dose. All receptors derive from an adult who received the AZD1222 COVID-19 vaccine. The CDR3 runs from the conserved cysteine through the conserved F or W. Fields, in order: V gene, J gene, D gene, clone size, CDR3 DNA, CDR3 protein. D genes are given only for firm matches. Clone sizes are given selectively: once, few, many, or a class where the clone is expanded.

TRBV9	TRBJ2-1	TRBD2	.	TGTGCCAGCAGCCGCCTAGCGGGGGATTACAATGAGCAGTTCTTC	CASSRLAGDYNEQFF
TRBV6-1	TRBJ1-1	TRBD1	.	TGTGCCAGCAGTGAACCGGGACAGGGAAACACTGAAGCTTTCTTT	CASSEPGQGNTEAFF
TRBV5-1	TRBJ1-2	TRBD1	.	TGCGCCAGCAGCCCGGGACAGAGGGACTATGGCTACACCTTC	CASSPGQRDYGYTF
TRBV7-8	TRBJ1-6	.	.	TGTGCCAGCAGCCTGACAGCCTATAATTCACCCCTCCACTTT	CASSLTAYNSPLHF
TRBV6-2/TRBV6-3	TRBJ2-7	.	once	TGTGCCAGCAGTGAGTGGCTCTACGAGCAGTACTTC	CASSEWLYEQYF
TRBV13	TRBJ2-1	.	.	TGTGCCAGCAGCTTAGGGCTAGCATCCTACAATGAGCAGTTCTTC	CASSLGLASYNEQFF
TRBV28	TRBJ1-2	TRBD1	.	TGTGCCAGCAGTTTGGCAAGGACAGGGGGCGGTGGCTACACCTTC	CASSLARTGGGGYTF
TRBV1	TRBJ1-5	.	.	TGCACCAGCAGCCAAGTCCAGACCCCAGGGACGGGGAGGGCCGGGCAGCCCCAGCATTTT	CTSSQVQTPGTGRAGQPQHF
TRBV7-9	TRBJ1-1	.	.	TGTGCCAGCAGCTTGCCGGCCGGAAAGACACTGAACGCTGAAGCTTTCTTT	CASSLPAGKTLNAEAFF
TRBV6-2/TRBV6-3	TRBJ2-3	TRBD2	.	TGTGCCAGCAGTTTCCAGCGGGGGGGTCCGAGCACAGATACGCAGTATTTT	CASSFQRGGPSTDTQYF
TRBV20-1	TRBJ1-1	.	.	TGCACCAGCGGGCAGTCTGAAGCTTTCTTT	CTSGQSEAFF
TRBV3-1/TRBV3-2	TRBJ1-2	.	.	TGTGCCAGCAGCCAACAGGGGACCTATGGCTACACCTTC	CASSQQGTYGYTF
TRBV28	TRBJ1-4	.	.	TGTGCCAGCAGCCCGCCATCCTTGGTACTGTTTTTT	CASSPPSLVLFF
TRBV19	TRBJ1-2	.	.	TGTGCCAGTTACCACGGTCGGGGGGCTAATTCCTATGGCTACACCTTC	CASYHGRGANSYGYTF
TRBV5-4	TRBJ2-2	TRBD1	.	TGTGCCAGCACATTGCGGGACAGGGGCCGTGGCACCGGGGAGCTGTTTTTT	CASTLRDRGRGTGELFF
TRBV15	TRBJ2-7	.	.	TGTGCCACCAGCAGTCTTTACGAGCAGTACTTC	CATSSLYEQYF
TRBV18	TRBJ1-4	.	.	TGTGCCAGCTCACCCAGGGTTGAGGCAACTAATGAAAAACTGTTTTTT	CASSPRVEATNEKLFF
TRBV5-4	TRBJ1-2	TRBD1	.	TGTGCCAGCAGCGGGGGGACAGGGAACTATGGCTACACCTTC	CASSGGTGNYGYTF
TRBV6-5	TRBJ2-7	.	.	TGTGCCAGCAGCCCCGGGACACTTCTAATCTACGAGCAGTACTTC	CASSPGTLLIYEQYF
TRBV9	TRBJ1-2	TRBD1	.	TGTGCCAGCAGCTTTCAAGACAGGGATCTTTCTAACTATGGCTACACCTTC	CASSFQDRDLSNYGYTF
TRBV6-5	TRBJ2-5	.	.	TGTGCCAGCAGCGGAGTCAGAGGGGGGGAGACCCAGTACTTC	CASSGVRGGETQYF
TRBV19	TRBJ1-4	TRBD1	.	TGTGCCACCAGCTCCCCGGGACAGGGTAATGAAAAACTGTTTTTT	CATSSPGQGNEKLFF
TRBV9	TRBJ1-2	TRBD1	.	TGTGCCAGCAGCGGGGGGACAGGCGACTACACCTTC	CASSGGTGDYTF
TRBV5-4	TRBJ1-2	TRBD1	.	TGTGCCAGCAGCGCGGGACAGGGAAAAAGCGGCTACACCTTC	CASSAGQGKSGYTF
TRBV27	TRBJ1-3	.	.	TGTGCCAGCAGTTTAGGTGGTCCCTACTCTGGAAACACCATATATTTT	CASSLGGPYSGNTIYF
TRBV6-5	TRBJ2-5	.	.	TGTGCCAGCAGTTACGGGACATCACAAGGGGAGACCCAGTACTTC	CASSYGTSQGETQYF
TRBV28	TRBJ2-7	.	.	TGTGCCAGCAGTTCGGGGGGGGACAGCTCCTACGAGCAGTACTTC	CASSSGGDSSYEQYF
TRBV6-4	TRBJ2-1	TRBD1	once	TGTGCCAGCAACCCAAGACAGGGGGCCCGCAATGAGCAGTTCTTC	CASNPRQGARNEQFF
TRBV20-1	TRBJ1-1	.	.	TGCAGTGCTAGTCGACAGTTGAACATGAACACTGAAGCTTTCTTT	CSASRQLNMNTEAFF
TRBV14	TRBJ1-6	.	.	TGTGCCAGCAGCCCCAGGGAGAATTATAATTCACCCCTCCACTTT	CASSPRENYNSPLHF
TRBV5-1	TRBJ2-3	.	.	TGCGCCAGCAGCGGTACCGGGTACAGGGATAGTAGCACAGATACGCAGTATTTT	CASSGTGYRDSSTDTQYF
TRBV14	TRBJ2-7	.	.	TGTGCCAGCAGCCAAGATCTCGGTTTCGAGCAGTACTTC	CASSQDLGFEQYF
TRBV18	TRBJ1-4	.	.	TGTGCCAGCTCACCACGGACGGACGCAACTAATGAAAAACTGTTTTTT	CASSPRTDATNEKLFF
TRBV6-2/TRBV6-3	TRBJ1-4	.	.	TGTGCCAGCAGTCGTCGTACGCAGGGCTTTGAAAAACTGTTTTTT	CASSRRTQGFEKLFF
TRBV29-1	TRBJ2-5	.	few	TGCAGCGTTGAAGTGGCAGGGTGGCAAGAGACCCAGTACTTC	CSVEVAGWQETQYF
TRBV4-3	TRBJ1-2	TRBD1	.	TGCGCCAGCAGCCCCATGGACAGGGGCGGCTACACCTTC	CASSPMDRGGYTF
TRBV4-1	TRBJ1-1	.	few	TGCGCCAGCAGCCATCCATCTGGGCCTTTTGAAGCTTTCTTT	CASSHPSGPFEAFF
TRBV6-5	TRBJ2-7	TRBD1	once	TGTGCCAGCAGCTCTACCACAGGGGGTACCTACGAGCAGTACTTC	CASSSTTGGTYEQYF
TRBV7-2	TRBJ1-6	.	.	TGTGCCAGCCTTATCAGGGGTGGGTCACCCCTCCACTTT	CASLIRGGSPLHF
TRBV7-2	TRBJ2-3	TRBD2	.	TGTGCCAGCAGGCCGGGGGGGCGTGGAGATACGCAGTATTTT	CASRPGGRGDTQYF
TRBV6-5	TRBJ2-1	.	once	TGTGCCAGCTTTATCGGGGGCAGCTCCTACAATGAGCAGTTCTTC	CASFIGGSSYNEQFF
TRBV6-5	TRBJ2-1	.	.	TGTGCCAGCAGTTGGGACACTTACAATGAGCAGTTCTTC	CASSWDTYNEQFF
TRBV7-6	TRBJ1-1	TRBD1	.	TGTGCCAGCAGCAGTCCAACCTGGACAGGGAACGAAGCTTTCTTT	CASSSPTWTGNEAFF
TRBV27	TRBJ1-2	TRBD1	once	TGTGCCAGCAGCTCGACAGGGGGCCTTGGCTACACCTTC	CASSSTGGLGYTF
TRBV7-3	TRBJ2-2	.	.	TGTGCCAGCAGCTATGGATCCACCGGGGAGCTGTTTTTT	CASSYGSTGELFF